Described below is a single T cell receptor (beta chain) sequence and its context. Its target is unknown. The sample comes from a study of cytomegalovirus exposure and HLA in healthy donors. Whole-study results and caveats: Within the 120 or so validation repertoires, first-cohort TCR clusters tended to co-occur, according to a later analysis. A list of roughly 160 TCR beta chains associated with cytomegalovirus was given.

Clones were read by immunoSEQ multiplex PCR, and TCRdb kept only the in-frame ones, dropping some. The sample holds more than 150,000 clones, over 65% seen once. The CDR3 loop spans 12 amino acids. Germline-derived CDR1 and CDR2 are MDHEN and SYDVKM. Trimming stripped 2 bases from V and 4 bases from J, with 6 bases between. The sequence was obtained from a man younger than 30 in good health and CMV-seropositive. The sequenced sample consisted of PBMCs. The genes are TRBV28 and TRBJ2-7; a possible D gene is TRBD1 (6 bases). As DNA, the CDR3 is TGTGCCAGCAGTTTACAGGGGTACGAGCAGTACTTC. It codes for CASSLQGYEQYF.